This record covers a single T cell receptor beta chain. The data are from a study of blood T cell repertoires in COVID-19. Study at large: T cells, B-cell-depleted T cells, or PBMCs supplied cDNA or gDNA.

Clones were sequenced by immunoSEQ multiplex PCR, and TCRdb holds only the in-frame ones, with some missing. Among about 46,000 clones listed, 70% to 90% were seen once. Germline V gene sequence: CDR1 LGHNA, CDR2 YNFKEQ. The V gene end was trimmed by 3 bases and the J gene end by 7 bases; junction bases not matched to a gene: 12. CDR3 length equals 17 residues. The gene calls are TRBV4-2 and TRBJ1-6; 7 bases match TRBD1. The sequenced sample was PBMCs or T cells enriched from blood (not recorded which). This TCR derives from a woman aged 45 to 65 who had recovered from COVID-19. The CDR3 nucleotides are TGTGCCAGCAGCCACCCTACCCGCGGACAGGAGAATTCACCCCTCCACTTT. It specifies CASSHPTRGQENSPLHF.